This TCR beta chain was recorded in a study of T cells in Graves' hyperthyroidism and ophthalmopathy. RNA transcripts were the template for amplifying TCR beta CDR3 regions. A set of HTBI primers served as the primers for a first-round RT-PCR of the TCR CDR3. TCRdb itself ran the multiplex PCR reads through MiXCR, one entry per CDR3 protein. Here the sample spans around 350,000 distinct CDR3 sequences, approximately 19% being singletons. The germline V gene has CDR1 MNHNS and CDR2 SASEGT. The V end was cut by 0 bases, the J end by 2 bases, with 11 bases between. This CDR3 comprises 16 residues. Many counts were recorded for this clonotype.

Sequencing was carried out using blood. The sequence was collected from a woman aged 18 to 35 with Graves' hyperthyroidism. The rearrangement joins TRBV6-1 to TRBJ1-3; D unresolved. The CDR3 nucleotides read TGTGCCAGCAGTGAAGCGTACTCCGGGACTGGAAACACCATATATTTT. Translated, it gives CASSEAYSGTGNTIYF.